This record covers a single T cell receptor (beta chain). There are 14 residues in the CDR3. CDR1 and CDR2 from the germline V gene are KGHSH and LQKENI. Trimming stripped 2 bases from V and 6 bases from J, with 11 bases between. The data were taken from a study of beta chain features in type 1 diabetes. All of the isolated RNA was reverse transcribed, so expressed TCRB transcripts were sequenced. Using immunoSEQ multiplex PCR, the repertoire was profiled, and TCRdb retains in-frame clones only, with some absent. The table has 90,000 to 110,000 clones, 40% seen once. The gene calls are TRBV18 and TRBJ1-3; D is undetermined. Sequencing was done on a sample of stem cell memory CD4+ T cells from blood. The clonotype originates from a woman aged 18-29 years in good health. The CDR3 region is CASSPSRGLNTIYF. DNA of the CDR3: TGTGCCAGCTCACCAAGTCGGGGATTAAACACCATATATTTT. Combining the CDR3 with reference TRBV18 and TRBJ1-3 gives the whole variable domain NAGVMQNPRHLVRRRGQEARLRCSPMKGHSHVYWYRQLPEEGLKFMVYLQKENIIDESGMPKERFSAEFPKEGPSILRIQQVVRGDSAAYFCASSPSRGLNTIYFGEGSWLTVV.